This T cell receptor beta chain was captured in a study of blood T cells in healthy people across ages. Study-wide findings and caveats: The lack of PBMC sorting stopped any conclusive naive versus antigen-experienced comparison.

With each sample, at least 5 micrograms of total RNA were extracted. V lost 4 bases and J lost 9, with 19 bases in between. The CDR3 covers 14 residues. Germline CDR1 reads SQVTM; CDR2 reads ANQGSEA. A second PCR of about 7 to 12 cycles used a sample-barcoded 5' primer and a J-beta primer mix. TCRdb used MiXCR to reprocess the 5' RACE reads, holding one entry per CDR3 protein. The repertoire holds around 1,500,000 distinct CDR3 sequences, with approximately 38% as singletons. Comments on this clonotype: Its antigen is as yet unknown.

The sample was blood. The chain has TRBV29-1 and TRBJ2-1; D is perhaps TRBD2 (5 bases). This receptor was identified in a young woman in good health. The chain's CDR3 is CSVASRRTWGEQFF. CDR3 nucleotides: TGCAGCGTTGCTAGCAGGAGAACTTGGGGTGAGCAGTTCTTC.